This T cell receptor beta chain was sequenced for a study of graft-versus-host responses after intestinal transplantation. As for the study in general: The study gave all recipients anti-thymocyte globulin induction, then tacrolimus and steroids for 2 to 3 years.

Note on this clone: Antigen: not known.

This table comes from immunoSEQ multiplex PCR, and its TCRdb copy is limited to in-frame clones, with some not included. The data contain tens of thousands of clones, less than 95% of them singletons. The study's findings and limits: The study associated peak circulating GvH clone levels with early post-transplant HvG declines. Allograft clonal ratios (graft-versus-host to host-versus-graft) were high in patients who had graft-donor T cell macrochimerism. Recipient marrow showed GvH clones, some seen first in ileum or blood.

The V segment lost 5 bases and the J segment 4 bases; nucleotides outside the gene matches: 14. The germline CDR1 and CDR2 sequences are SGHTA and FQGTGA. This CDR3 has 17 amino acids. This sequence joins TRBV7-3 and TRBJ2-3, with 8 positions matching TRBD2. Specimen: unstimulated CD4+ T cells sorted from spleen or lymph node cells, collected before transplant. This receptor was obtained from a human donor who was the organ donor for an intestinal transplant. In DNA, the CDR3 is TGTGCCAGCAGCCCCTCTCTCCGGGGGGGCGCGGCAGATACGCAGTATTTT. Translated, it gives CASSPSLRGGAADTQYF.